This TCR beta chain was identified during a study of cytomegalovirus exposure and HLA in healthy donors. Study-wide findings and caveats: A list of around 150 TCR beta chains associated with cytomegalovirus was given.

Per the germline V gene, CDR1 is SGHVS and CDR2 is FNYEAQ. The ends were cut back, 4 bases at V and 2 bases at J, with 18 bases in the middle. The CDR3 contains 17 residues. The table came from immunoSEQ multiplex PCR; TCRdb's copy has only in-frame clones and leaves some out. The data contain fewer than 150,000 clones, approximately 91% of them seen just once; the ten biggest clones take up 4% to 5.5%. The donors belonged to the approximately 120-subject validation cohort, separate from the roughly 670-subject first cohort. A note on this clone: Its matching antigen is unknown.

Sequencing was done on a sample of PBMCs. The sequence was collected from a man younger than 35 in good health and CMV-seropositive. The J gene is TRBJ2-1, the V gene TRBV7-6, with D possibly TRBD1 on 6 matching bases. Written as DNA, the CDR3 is TGTGCCAGCAGCTCCGAGGGGGAATCCCTAGCCTACAATGAGCAGTTCTTC. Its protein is CASSSEGESLAYNEQFF. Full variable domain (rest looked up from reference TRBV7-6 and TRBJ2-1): GAGVSQSPRYKVTKRGQDVALRCDPISGHVSLYWYRQALGQGPEFLTYFNYEAQQDKSGLPNDRFSAERPEGSISTLTIQRTEQRDSAMYRCASSSEGESLAYNEQFFGPGTRLTVL.